Listed below are T cell receptor beta chains from one sample, sequenced in a study of post-analysis software for immune sequencing data. TCRdb analysed the PCR reads with MiXCR anew, one entry per CDR3 protein. The profile shows approximately 360,000 distinct CDR3 sequences, roughly 35% of them singletons. The specimen sequenced was blood. These receptors were collected from a girl aged 5-17 years with multiple sclerosis. CDR3s include the opening cysteine and the closing phenylalanine or tryptophan. D genes are given only for firm matches. Clone size appears in some rows only: once, few, many, or a class for an expanded clone.

d_gene	abundance	v_gene	j_gene	CDR3aa	CDR3nt
.	few	TRBV4-1	TRBJ2-5	CASSQSPSQETQYF	TGCGCCAGCAGCCAATCCCCCTCCCAAGAGACCCAGTACTTC
TRBD2	few	TRBV5-1	TRBJ2-1	CASSSQTSGGLNEQFF	TGCGCCAGCAGCTCGCAAACTAGCGGGGGCCTGAATGAGCAGTTCTTC
.	few	TRBV4-2	TRBJ2-5	CASSQDSSGTKYGQYF	TGTGCCAGCAGCCAAGATAGTTCAGGGACGAAATACGGGCAGTACTTC
TRBD1	few	TRBV6-2/TRBV6-3	TRBJ2-7	CASREDRVSYEQYF	TGTGCCAGCAGGGAAGACAGGGTCAGCTACGAGCAGTACTTC
.	few	TRBV30	TRBJ2-5	CAWSAQSGETQYF	TGTGCCTGGAGTGCTCAGAGCGGAGAGACCCAGTACTTC
.	few	TRBV5-1	TRBJ2-5	CASSFSRTASGETQYF	TGCGCCAGCAGCTTTAGTAGGACAGCCTCCGGGGAGACCCAGTACTTC
.	.	TRBV24-1	TRBJ1-1	CATSAGVGYAEAFF	TGTGCCACCAGTGCCGGGGTGGGCTACGCTGAAGCTTTCTTT
.	.	TRBV7-3	TRBJ1-1	CASSLIEGGEAFF	TGTGCCAGCAGCTTAATTGAGGGGGGTGAAGCTTTCTTT
.	.	TRBV7-2	TRBJ2-2	CASSLAGGGYTGELFF	TGTGCCAGCAGCTTAGCAGGGGGTGGTTACACCGGGGAGCTGTTTTTT
TRBD2	few	TRBV4-3	TRBJ2-3	CASSQVTGGGTDTQYF	TGCGCCAGCAGCCAAGTCACCGGGGGGGGCACAGATACGCAGTATTTT
TRBD1	few	TRBV12-3/TRBV12-4	TRBJ1-5	CASSNWGQVSNQPQHF	TGTGCCAGCAGCAACTGGGGACAGGTTAGCAATCAGCCCCAGCATTTT
.	.	TRBV7-2	TRBJ2-7	CASSSTGLAYEQYF	TGTGCCAGCAGCTCGACCGGCTTAGCCTACGAGCAGTACTTC
TRBD2	few	TRBV20-1	TRBJ2-3	CSASPALRERGGGKDTQYF	TGCAGTGCTAGTCCCGCTCTCCGGGAGCGGGGGGGCGGGAAAGATACGCAGTATTTT
TRBD2	.	TRBV9	TRBJ2-5	CASSVIAGGETQYF	TGTGCCAGCAGCGTAATAGCGGGCGGCGAGACCCAGTACTTC
TRBD2	many	TRBV12-3/TRBV12-4	TRBJ2-3	CASSFVAGGGTDTQYF	TGTGCCAGCAGTTTCGTAGCGGGGGGGGGCACAGATACGCAGTATTTT